A single sample is the source of the 20 T cell receptor beta chains below, sequenced in a study of cytomegalovirus exposure and HLA in healthy donors. The PCR made use of 60 Vbeta and 13 Jbeta primers. The assay was immunoSEQ multiplex PCR, and TCRdb's table has in-frame clones only and misses some. The sample records about 190,000 clones, 65% to 80% being singletons. The sample taken for sequencing was PBMCs. These receptors all stem from a man under 40 in good health and CMV-seropositive.

J is TRBJ2-3 and V is TRBV2; D unclear. Germline V gene lookup returns CDR1 SNHLY and CDR2 FYNNEI. This CDR3 spans 16 amino acids. Deletions cut 2 bases from V and 0 bases from J, with 12 bases between. The CDR3 DNA follows: TGTGCCAGCAGTGAAACGGAGCTCTCTAGCACAGATACGCAGTATTTT. This codes for CASSETELSSTDTQYF.

CDR3 sequence: CAWSVSGDNQPQHF. Written as DNA, the CDR3 is TGTGCCTGGAGTGTTTCGGGGGATAATCAGCCCCAGCATTTT. This sequence joins TRBV30 and TRBJ1-5; D possibly corresponds to TRBD1 (5 bases). CDR3 length equals 14 residues. The V end was cut by 0 bases, the J end by 4 bases, with 10 bases between. Per the germline V gene, CDR1 is GTSNPN and CDR2 is SVGIG (reference sequence).

This clone has just a few counts. The chain is built from TRBV4-3 and TRBJ2-7; D may be TRBD1 (6 bases). The germline V gene encodes CDR1 LGHNA and CDR2 YSLEER. The germline V and J ends were trimmed by 2 bases and 3 bases, with 17 bases remaining between them. The length of the CDR3 is 16 residues. The CDR3 bases are TGCGCCAGCAGCCAAAGGCCACAGGGTCCCCTCTACGAGCAGTACTTC. This translates into CASSQRPQGPLYEQYF.

This clone was recorded a few times. This chain links TRBV6-6 with TRBJ2-1, with TRBD2 matching 8 bases. Germline V gene lookup returns CDR1 MNHNY and CDR2 SVGAGI (reference sequence). This CDR3 is 14 amino acids long. V lost 8 bases, J lost 5 bases, and 8 bases stayed unmatched. CDR3 sequence: CASFKLAGDNEQFF. The DNA for the CDR3 is TGTGCCAGCTTTAAGCTAGCGGGTGACAATGAGCAGTTCTTC.

There are a few counts of this clone. The chain uses TRBV6-6 and TRBJ2-1, with D perhaps TRBD2 (6 bases). V lost 5 bases and J lost 4, with 9 bases in between. CDR3 length: 13 amino acids. Germline V CDR1 and CDR2: MNHNY, SVGAGI (reference sequence). CDR3 sequence: CASSRRGYNEQFF. The CDR3 nucleotides are TGTGCCAGCAGTCGCCGGGGGTACAATGAGCAGTTCTTC.

V usage is TRBV18 and J usage is TRBJ1-4; D unclear. The CDR3 runs to 14 residues. V was clipped by 3 bases and J by 7 bases, with 12 bases between them. Germline V lookup: CDR1 KGHSH, CDR2 LQKENI. As DNA, the CDR3 is TGTGCCAGCTCACCTCTCCGGGGTATTGAAAAACTGTTTTTT. The encoded protein is CASSPLRGIEKLFF.

V gene TRBV10-3 combines with J gene TRBJ2-1; TRBD1 matches 9 bases. V dropped 4 bases and J dropped 2; count of bases not matched to a gene: 9. The CDR3 spans 17 residues. Germline lookup yields CDR1 ENHRY and CDR2 SYGVKD. The CDR3 region is CAISGGGRQGAYNEQFF. The CDR3 nucleotides are TGTGCCATCAGTGGGGGAGGGCGACAGGGGGCCTACAATGAGCAGTTCTTC.

This rearrangement joins TRBV7-9 to TRBJ2-1, with 8 positions matching TRBD2. The trim removed 8 bases at V and 3 bases at J, leaving 15 bases unmatched. CDR3 length: 17 amino acids. Germline V gene lookup returns CDR1 SEHNR and CDR2 FQNEAQ (reference sequence). CDR3 nucleotides: TGTGCCAGCCGGCTCGCCGTTAGCGGGGACCGCTACAATGAGCAGTTCTTC. Translating it yields CASRLAVSGDRYNEQFF.

The chain has TRBV4-2 and TRBJ2-6, with 11 bases lining up with TRBD2. J was trimmed by 2 bases and V by 1 base; bases with no gene match: 7. The CDR3 totals 19 residues. Germline V gene lookup returns CDR1 LGHNA and CDR2 YNFKEQ. CDR3 region: CASSQAILAGVAGANVLTF. As DNA, the CDR3 is TGTGCCAGCAGCCAAGCTATACTAGCGGGAGTGGCTGGGGCCAACGTCCTGACTTTC.

This chain links TRBV5-6 with TRBJ1-2, with 9 bases matching TRBD1. The CDR3 consists of 13 residues. Looked up from germline, CDR1 is SGHDT and CDR2 is YYEEEE. The V gene end was trimmed by 4 bases and the J gene end by 8 bases; junction bases not matched to a gene: 6. In DNA form, the CDR3 reads TGTGCCAGCAGCCTACGGACAGGGGACGGCTACACCTTC. This codes for CASSLRTGDGYTF.

The rearrangement links TRBV15 to TRBJ1-6; tentatively, D is TRBD1 (5 bases). Germline V gives CDR1 LNHNV, CDR2 YYDKDF (reference sequence). Trimming took 5 bases from V and 5 from J, leaving 16 bases between them. This CDR3 comprises 16 residues. The chain's CDR3 is CATSPRSRADNSPLHF. The CDR3 nucleotides read TGTGCCACCAGCCCACGAAGCAGGGCGGATAATTCACCCCTCCACTTT.

This clone has a handful of counts. This chain links TRBV14 with TRBJ1-1; D ambiguous. Germline CDR1 is SGHDN and CDR2 is FVKESK. Trimming shortened V by 4 bases and J by 1 base, and 7 bases separated the two germline ends. The CDR3 extends over 13 amino acids. CDR3 coding DNA: TGTGCCAGCAGCCGCAGCGCGAACACTGAAGCTTTCTTT. Translating gives CASSRSANTEAFF.

Turning to this clone: Other nucleotide sequences from this sample produce the same CDR3. V usage is TRBV29-1 and J usage is TRBJ2-2; maybe TRBD2 (6 bases). Germline V gene sequence: CDR1 SQVTM, CDR2 ANQGSEA. This CDR3 region has 13 residues. V was cut by 6 bases and J by 1 base, with 9 bases left in between. The CDR3 loop is CSVGGGNTGELFF. The DNA for the CDR3 is TGCAGCGTGGGGGGTGGGAACACCGGGGAGCTGTTTTTT.

This clone was observed a single time. V usage is TRBV4-3 and J usage is TRBJ2-1, with 7 bases matching TRBD2. This CDR3 contains 17 residues. The V gene's germline CDR1 is LGHNA and CDR2 YSLEER. Losses at the gene ends were 7 bases for V and 7 bases for J; bases not matched to a gene: 19. CDR3 residues: CASKANWRERLKNEQFF. DNA of the CDR3: TGCGCCAGCAAGGCCAACTGGCGGGAGAGATTGAAGAATGAGCAGTTCTTC.

This clone was detected once. This rearrangement joins TRBV25-1 to TRBJ1-1; D may be TRBD1 (6 bases). Trimming removed 5 bases from V and 6 bases from J, with 13 bases in between. The CDR3 spans 13 residues. Germline loops: CDR1 MGHDK, CDR2 SYGVNS. CDR3 nucleotide sequence: TGTGCCAGCAGTAGGGGGGGCGAGTCTGAAGCTTTCTTT. It codes for CASSRGGESEAFF.

J is TRBJ1-5 and V is TRBV28; the match to TRBD1 covers 7 bases. The CDR3 has 16 amino acids. The V gene's germline CDR1 is MDHEN and CDR2 SYDVKM. Losses at the gene ends were 6 bases for V and 1 base for J; bases not matched to a gene: 9. The CDR3 nucleotides read TGTGCCAGCAGAAATAACAGGGGTCGGAGCAATCAGCCCCAGCATTTT. This gives the protein CASRNNRGRSNQPQHF.

The V and J genes are TRBV7-2 and TRBJ2-1; TRBD1 agrees at 10 bases. Germline V gene data show CDR1 as SGHTA and CDR2 as FQGNSA. Unmatched junction bases numbered 9, after V lost 6 bases and J lost 13 bases. This CDR3 has 13 amino acids. CDR3: CASRGGRDRGQFF. The CDR3 bases are TGTGCCAGCAGGGGGGGCCGGGACAGGGGTCAGTTCTTC.

This chain connects TRBV6-5 to TRBJ2-1; D perhaps matches TRBD2 (6 bases). Trimming cost V 5 bases and J 3 bases, with 14 bases left between them. Germline V gives CDR1 MNHEY, CDR2 SVGAGI. The CDR3 is 15 residues long. CDR3 DNA sequence: TGTGCCAGCAGTCCATCCGGGAGAGTCTACAATGAGCAGTTCTTC. It codes for CASSPSGRVYNEQFF.

Regarding this clone: Sequence at one end of the junction differs from germline and may be a read error. The rearrangement joins TRBV7-7 to TRBJ2-1; maybe TRBD2 (5 bases). CDR1 is SSHAT, CDR2 FNYEAQ, per germline (reference sequence). The CDR3 is made up of 13 amino acids. The CDR3, as DNA: TGTGCTAGCAGCTACATCAGCGGCAATGAGCAGTTCTTC. This codes for CASSYISGNEQFF.

The chain combines TRBV5-8 with TRBJ2-5, with a tentative D call TRBD1 (6 bases). V shed 1 base and J shed 4 bases, with 11 bases lying between them. The germline gives CDR1 SGHTS, CDR2 YDEGEE. The CDR3 has 14 amino acids. The CDR3 loop is CASSLLSRGETQYF. CDR3 DNA sequence: TGTGCCAGCAGCTTGCTTAGCAGGGGAGAGACCCAGTACTTC. The whole variable domain, filled in from reference TRBV5-8 and TRBJ2-5, reads EAGVTQSPTHLIKTRGQQATLRCSPISGHTSVYWYQQALGLGLQFLLWYDEGEERNRGNFPPRFSGRQFPNYSSELNVNALELEDSALYLCASSLLSRGETQYFGPGTRLLVL.